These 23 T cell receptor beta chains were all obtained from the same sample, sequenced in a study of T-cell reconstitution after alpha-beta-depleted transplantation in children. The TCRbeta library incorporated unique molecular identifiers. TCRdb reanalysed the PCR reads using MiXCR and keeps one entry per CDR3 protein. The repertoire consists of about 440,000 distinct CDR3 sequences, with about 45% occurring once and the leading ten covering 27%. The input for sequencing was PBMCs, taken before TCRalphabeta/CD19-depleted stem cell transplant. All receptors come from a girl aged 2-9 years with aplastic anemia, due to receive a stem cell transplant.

The CDR3 here is CATSRVTGAGYTF. In nucleotides, the CDR3 is TGTGCCACCAGCAGAGTTACGGGGGCTGGCTACACCTTC. The V call is TRBV15, the J call TRBJ1-2; TRBD1 might be the D (6 bases). Trimming removed 1 base from V and 7 bases from J, with 10 bases in between. The CDR3 spans 13 residues. In germline, CDR1 is LNHNV, CDR2 YYDKDF (reference sequence).

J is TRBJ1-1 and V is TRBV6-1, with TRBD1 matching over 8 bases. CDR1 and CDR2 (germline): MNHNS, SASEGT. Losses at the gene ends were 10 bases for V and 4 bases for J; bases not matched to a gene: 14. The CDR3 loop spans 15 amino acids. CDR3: CATSRGLRESTEAFF. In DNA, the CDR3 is TGTGCCACCTCCAGGGGGCTCAGGGAGAGCACTGAAGCTTTCTTT.

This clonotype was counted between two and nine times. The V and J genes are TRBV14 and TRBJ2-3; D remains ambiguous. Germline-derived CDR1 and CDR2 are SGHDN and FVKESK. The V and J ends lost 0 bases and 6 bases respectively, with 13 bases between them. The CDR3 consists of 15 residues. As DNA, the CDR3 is TGTGCCAGCAGCCAAGATGGGCACCTACGGGATACGCAGTATTTT. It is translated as CASSQDGHLRDTQYF.

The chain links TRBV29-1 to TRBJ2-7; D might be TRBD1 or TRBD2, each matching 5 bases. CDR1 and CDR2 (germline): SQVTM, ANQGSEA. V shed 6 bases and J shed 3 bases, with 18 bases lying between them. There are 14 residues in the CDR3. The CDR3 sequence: CSVITGTRFYEQYF. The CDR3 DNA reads TGCAGCGTAATTACCGGGACCCGCTTCTACGAGCAGTACTTC.

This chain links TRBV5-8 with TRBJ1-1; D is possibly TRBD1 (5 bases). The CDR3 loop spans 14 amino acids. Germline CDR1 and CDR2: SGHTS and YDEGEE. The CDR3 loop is CASVGVSMDTEAFF. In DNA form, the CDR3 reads TGTGCTAGCGTAGGGGTCTCGATGGACACTGAAGCTTTCTTT.

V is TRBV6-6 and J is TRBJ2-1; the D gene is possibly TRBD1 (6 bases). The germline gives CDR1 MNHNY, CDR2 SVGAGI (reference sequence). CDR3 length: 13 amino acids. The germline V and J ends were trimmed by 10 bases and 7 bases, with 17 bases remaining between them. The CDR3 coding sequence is TGTGCCACCCTAAGGGACACCAGGAATGAGCAGTTCTTC. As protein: CATLRDTRNEQFF.

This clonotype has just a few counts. CDR3 in amino acids: CAIQHRDCPRANVLTF. The CDR3 DNA reads as TGCGCCATCCAACACCGGGACTGCCCGAGGGCCAACGTCCTGACTTTC. This chain uses TRBV10-1 with TRBJ2-6, with D possibly TRBD2 on 6 matching bases. V was cut by 10 bases and J by 5 bases, with 21 bases left in between. CDR1 is WNHNN, CDR2 SYGVQD, per germline (reference sequence). The CDR3 sequence is 16 residues long.

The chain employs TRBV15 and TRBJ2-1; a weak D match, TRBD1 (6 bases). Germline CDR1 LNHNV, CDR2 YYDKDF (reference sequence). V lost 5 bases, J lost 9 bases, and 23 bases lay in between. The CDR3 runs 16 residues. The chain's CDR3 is CATSARTDTGMGEQFF. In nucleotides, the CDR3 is TGTGCCACCAGCGCACGAACCGATACAGGGATGGGTGAGCAGTTCTTC.

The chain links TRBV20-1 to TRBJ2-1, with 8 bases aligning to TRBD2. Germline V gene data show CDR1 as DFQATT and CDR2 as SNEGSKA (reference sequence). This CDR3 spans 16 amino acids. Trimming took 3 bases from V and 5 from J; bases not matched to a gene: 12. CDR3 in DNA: TGCAGTGCTAGCCCCTCTCTACGGGAGGGCCACAATGAGCAGTTCTTC. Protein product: CSASPSLREGHNEQFF.

As DNA, the CDR3 is TGCAGTGCTAGGTCAGGGAATTCACCCCTCCACTTT. Amino acid sequence: CSARSGNSPLHF. The rearrangement links TRBV20-1 to TRBJ1-6; maybe TRBD1 (5 bases). Germline V gives CDR1 DFQATT, CDR2 SNEGSKA (reference sequence). V lost 3 bases, J lost 7 bases, and 7 bases lay in between. This CDR3 spans 12 amino acids.

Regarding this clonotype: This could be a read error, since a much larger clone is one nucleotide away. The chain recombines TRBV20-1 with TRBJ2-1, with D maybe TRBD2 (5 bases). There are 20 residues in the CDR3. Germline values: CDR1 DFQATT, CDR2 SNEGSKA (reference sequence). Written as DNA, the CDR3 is TGCAGTGCTAGAGACTTTTTAGGACCTAAAGCGGATTTTTCCTACAATGAGCAGCTCTTC. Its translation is CSARDFLGPKADFSYNEQLF.

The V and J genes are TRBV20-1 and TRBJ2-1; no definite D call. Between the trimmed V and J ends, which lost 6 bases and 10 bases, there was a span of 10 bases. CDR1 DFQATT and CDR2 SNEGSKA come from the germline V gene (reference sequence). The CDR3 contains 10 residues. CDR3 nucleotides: TGCAGTGCCTTGGACGCCGAGCAGTTCTTC. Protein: CSALDAEQFF.

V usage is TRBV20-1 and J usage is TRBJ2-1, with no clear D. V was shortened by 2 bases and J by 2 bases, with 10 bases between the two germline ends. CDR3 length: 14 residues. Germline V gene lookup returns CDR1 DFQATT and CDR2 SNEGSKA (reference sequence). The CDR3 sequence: CSARSSLAYNEQFF. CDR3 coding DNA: TGCAGTGCTAGATCCTCATTGGCCTACAATGAGCAGTTCTTC.

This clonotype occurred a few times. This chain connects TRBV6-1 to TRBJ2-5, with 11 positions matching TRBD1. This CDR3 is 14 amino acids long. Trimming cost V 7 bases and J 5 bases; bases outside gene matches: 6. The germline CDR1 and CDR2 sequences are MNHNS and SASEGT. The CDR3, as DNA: TGTGCCAGCAAGGGGACAGGGGGTCGTGAGACCCAGTACTTC. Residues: CASKGTGGRETQYF.

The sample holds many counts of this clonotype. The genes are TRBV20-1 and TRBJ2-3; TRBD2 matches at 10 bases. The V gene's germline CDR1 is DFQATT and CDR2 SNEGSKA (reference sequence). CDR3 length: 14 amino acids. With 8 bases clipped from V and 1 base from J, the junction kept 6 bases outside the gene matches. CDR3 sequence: CSYLLAGGTDTQYF. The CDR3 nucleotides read TGCAGTTATCTTCTAGCGGGAGGCACAGATACGCAGTATTTT.

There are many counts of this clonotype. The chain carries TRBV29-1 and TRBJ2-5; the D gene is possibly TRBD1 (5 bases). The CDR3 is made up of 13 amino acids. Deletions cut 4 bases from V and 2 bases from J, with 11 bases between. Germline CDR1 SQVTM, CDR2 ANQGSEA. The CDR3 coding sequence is TGCAGCGTTGCCCGCAGGGCACAAGAGACCCAGTACTTC. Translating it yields CSVARRAQETQYF.

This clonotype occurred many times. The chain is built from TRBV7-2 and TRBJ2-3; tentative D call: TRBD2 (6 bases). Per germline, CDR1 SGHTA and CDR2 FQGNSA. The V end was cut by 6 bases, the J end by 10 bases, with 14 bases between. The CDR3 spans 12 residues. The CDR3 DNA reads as TGTGCCAGCAGGGGCACGGGAGTGGCGCAGTATTTT. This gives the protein CASRGTGVAQYF.

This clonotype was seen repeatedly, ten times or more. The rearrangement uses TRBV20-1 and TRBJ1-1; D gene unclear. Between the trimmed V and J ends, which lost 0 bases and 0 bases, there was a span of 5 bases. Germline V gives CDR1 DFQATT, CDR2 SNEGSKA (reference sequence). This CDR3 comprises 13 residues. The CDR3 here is CSARDMVNTEAFF. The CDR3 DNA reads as TGCAGTGCTAGAGATATGGTGAACACTGAAGCTTTCTTT.

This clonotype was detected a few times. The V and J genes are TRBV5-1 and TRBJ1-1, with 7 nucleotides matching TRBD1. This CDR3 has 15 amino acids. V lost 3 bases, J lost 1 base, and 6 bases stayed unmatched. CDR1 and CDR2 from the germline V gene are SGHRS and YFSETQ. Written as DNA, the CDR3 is TGCGCCAGCAGCTACCGACAGGGACAGAACACTGAAGCTTTCTTT. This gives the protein CASSYRQGQNTEAFF.

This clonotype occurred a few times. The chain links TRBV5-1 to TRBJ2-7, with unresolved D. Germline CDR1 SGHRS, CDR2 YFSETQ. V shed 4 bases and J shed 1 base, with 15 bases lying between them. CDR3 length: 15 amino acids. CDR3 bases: TGCGCCAGCAGCACCTCTACAGAGCCTTCCTACGAGCAGTACTTC. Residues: CASSTSTEPSYEQYF.

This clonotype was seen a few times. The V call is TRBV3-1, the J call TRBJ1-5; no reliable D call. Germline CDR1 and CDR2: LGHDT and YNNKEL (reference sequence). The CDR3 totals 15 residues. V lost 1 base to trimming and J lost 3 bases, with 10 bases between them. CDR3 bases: TGTGCCAGCAGCCAAGGGCACACCCACAATCAGCCCCAGCATTTT. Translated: CASSQGHTHNQPQHF.

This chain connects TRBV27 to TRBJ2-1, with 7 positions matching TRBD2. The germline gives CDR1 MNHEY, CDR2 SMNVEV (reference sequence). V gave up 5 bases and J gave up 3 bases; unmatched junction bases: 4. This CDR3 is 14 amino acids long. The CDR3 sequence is CASSPGTIYNEQFF. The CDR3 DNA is TGTGCCAGCAGTCCAGGGACTATCTACAATGAGCAGTTCTTC.

CDR3 coding DNA: TGTGCCAGCAGCCGCGTCTACGCGACCGATGAGCAGTTCTTC. Its translation is CASSRVYATDEQFF. J is TRBJ2-1 and V is TRBV12-3 or TRBV12-4; D is uncertain. Trimming removed 6 bases from V and 8 bases from J, with 17 bases in between. The CDR3 length is 14 residues.